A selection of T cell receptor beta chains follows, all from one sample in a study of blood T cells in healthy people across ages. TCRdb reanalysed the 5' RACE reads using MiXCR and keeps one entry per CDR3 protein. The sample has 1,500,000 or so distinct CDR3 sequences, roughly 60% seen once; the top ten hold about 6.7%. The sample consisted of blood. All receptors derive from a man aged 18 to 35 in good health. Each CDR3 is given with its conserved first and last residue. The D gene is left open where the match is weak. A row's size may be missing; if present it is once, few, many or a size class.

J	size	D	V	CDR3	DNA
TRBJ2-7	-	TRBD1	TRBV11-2	CASSFPVGQGEDEQYF	TGTGCCAGCAGCTTCCCCGTCGGACAGGGAGAAGACGAGCAGTACTTC
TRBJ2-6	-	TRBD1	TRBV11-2	CASSSDRDGANVLTF	TGTGCCAGCAGCTCTGACAGGGATGGGGCCAACGTCCTGACTTTC
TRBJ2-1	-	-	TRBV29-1	CSGHTEQRDEQFF	TGCAGCGGCCACACGGAACAGCGAGATGAGCAGTTCTTC
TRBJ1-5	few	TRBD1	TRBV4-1	CASSRRQGNQPQHF	TGCGCCAGCAGCCGGAGACAGGGTAATCAGCCCCAGCATTTT
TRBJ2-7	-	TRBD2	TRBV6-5	CASSYGGGFDEQYF	TGTGCCAGCTCTTACGGGGGGGGGTTTGACGAGCAGTACTTC
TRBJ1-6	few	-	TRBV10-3	CAISESTVKNSPLHF	TGTGCCATCAGTGAGTCGACAGTTAAGAATTCACCCCTCCACTTT
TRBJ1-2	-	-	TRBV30	CAWSETAGYGYTF	TGTGCCTGGAGTGAAACAGCGGGCTATGGCTACACCTTC
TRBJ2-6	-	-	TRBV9	CASRQTASGANVLTF	TGTGCCAGCAGACAGACAGCTTCTGGGGCCAACGTCCTGACTTTC
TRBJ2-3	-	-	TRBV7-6	CASSSGFGSTDTQYF	TGTGCCAGCAGCTCCGGGTTTGGAAGCACAGATACGCAGTATTTT
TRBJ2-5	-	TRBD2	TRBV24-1	CATSDSRSGRGQETQYF	TGTGCCACCAGTGATTCGCGTAGCGGGAGAGGTCAAGAGACCCAGTACTTC
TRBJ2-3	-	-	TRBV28	CASTPSSDPTDTQYF	TGTGCCAGCACCCCCTCTAGCGACCCCACAGATACGCAGTATTTT
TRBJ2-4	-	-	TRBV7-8	CASSYNFGSQNIQYF	TGTGCCAGCAGCTACAATTTTGGCAGTCAAAACATTCAGTACTTC
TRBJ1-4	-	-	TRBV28	CASRGREKLFF	TGTGCCAGCCGAGGGCGTGAAAAACTGTTTTTT
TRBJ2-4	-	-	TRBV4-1	CASSQLRWENIQYF	TGCGCCAGCAGCCAACTGCGCTGGGAAAACATTCAGTACTTC
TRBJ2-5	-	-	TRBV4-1	CASSQDSISTQETQYF	TGCGCCAGCAGCCAAGATAGTATCTCAACCCAAGAGACCCAGTACTTC
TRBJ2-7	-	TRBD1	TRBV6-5	CASSYSIRQGVPYEQYF	TGTGCCAGCAGTTACTCGATTAGGCAGGGGGTACCCTACGAGCAGTACTTC
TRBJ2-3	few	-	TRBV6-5	CASSLKVSADSTDTQYF	TGTGCCAGCAGTTTGAAGGTCTCAGCGGACAGCACAGATACGCAGTATTTT
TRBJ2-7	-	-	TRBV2	CASSEALVSLGKTEQYF	TGTGCCAGCAGTGAAGCGTTGGTGAGTCTCGGAAAAACCGAGCAGTACTTC
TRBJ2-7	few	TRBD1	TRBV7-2	CASSLAWDRYTYEQYF	TGTGCCAGCAGCTTAGCGTGGGACAGATATACCTACGAGCAGTACTTC
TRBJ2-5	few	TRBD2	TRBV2	CASRGQGVAGVETQYF	TGTGCCAGCAGGGGGCAGGGGGTAGCGGGAGTCGAGACCCAGTACTTC
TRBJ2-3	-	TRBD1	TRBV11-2	CASSFRGPLSTDTQYF	TGTGCCAGCAGCTTTAGGGGGCCCCTCAGCACAGATACGCAGTATTTT
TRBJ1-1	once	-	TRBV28	CASSLRGWGMNTEAFF	TGTGCCAGCAGTTTGAGGGGTTGGGGAATGAACACTGAAGCTTTCTTT
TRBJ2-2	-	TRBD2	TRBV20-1	CSARRDYLGGELFF	TGCAGTGCTAGGAGGGACTACCTTGGGGGGGAGCTGTTTTTT
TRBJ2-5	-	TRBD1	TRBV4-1	CASSDPGQGGWEQYF	TGCGCCAGCAGCGACCCGGGACAAGGGGGCTGGGAGCAGTACTTC
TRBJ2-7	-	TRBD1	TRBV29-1	CSVWADRGYEQYF	TGCAGCGTTTGGGCGGACAGGGGTTACGAGCAGTACTTC
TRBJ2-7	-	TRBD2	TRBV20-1	CSAGTSFTYEQYF	TGCAGTGCTGGGACTAGCTTTACCTACGAGCAGTACTTC
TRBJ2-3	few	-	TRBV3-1	CASSRFRDSYTDTQYF	TGTGCCAGCAGCCGCTTCCGGGACTCCTACACAGATACGCAGTATTTT
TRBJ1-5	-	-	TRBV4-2	CASSLSRRDGQPQHF	TGTGCCAGCAGCCTCTCCCGACGGGACGGTCAGCCCCAGCATTTT
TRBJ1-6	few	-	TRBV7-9	CASSLEQYNSPLHF	TGTGCCAGCAGCTTAGAACAGTATAATTCACCCCTCCACTTT
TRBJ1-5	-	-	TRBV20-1	CSANVGGQPQHF	TGCAGTGCCAATGTCGGGGGTCAGCCCCAGCATTTT
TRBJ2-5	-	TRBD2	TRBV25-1	CASSEAGGAETQYF	TGTGCCAGCAGTGAGGCCGGGGGGGCGGAGACCCAGTACTTC
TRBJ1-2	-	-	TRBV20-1	CSARDLSGVYGYTF	TGCAGTGCTAGAGATCTGTCAGGAGTCTATGGCTACACCTTC
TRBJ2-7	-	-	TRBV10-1	CASSRGPTSSYEQYF	TGCGCCAGCAGCCGCGGACCTACTAGCTCCTACGAGCAGTACTTC
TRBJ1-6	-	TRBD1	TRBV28	CASSLQGYYNSPLHF	TGTGCCAGCAGTCTACAGGGGTACTATAATTCACCCCTCCACTTT
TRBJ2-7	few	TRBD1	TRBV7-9	CASSPQGNPYEQYF	TGTGCCAGCAGCCCACAGGGGAACCCCTACGAGCAGTACTTC
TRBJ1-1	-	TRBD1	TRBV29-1	CSGLRGLVNTEAFF	TGCAGCGGCCTCAGGGGGCTAGTGAACACTGAAGCTTTCTTT
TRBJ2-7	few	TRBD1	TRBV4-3	CASSPGDSNEQYF	TGCGCCAGCAGCCCCGGGGACAGTAACGAGCAGTACTTC
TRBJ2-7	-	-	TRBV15	CATSGYSSAGTYEQYF	TGTGCCACCAGCGGCTACTCTAGCGCCGGCACCTACGAGCAGTACTTC
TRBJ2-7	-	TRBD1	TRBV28	CASRTTGVGEQYF	TGTGCCAGCAGAACGACAGGGGTGGGCGAGCAGTACTTC
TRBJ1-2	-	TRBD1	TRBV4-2	CASSQDERTGVDYGYTF	TGTGCCAGCAGCCAAGATGAGAGGACAGGGGTAGACTATGGCTACACCTTC
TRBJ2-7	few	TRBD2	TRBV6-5	CASSYYGSGRETAGYEQYF	TGTGCCAGCAGTTACTATGGTAGCGGGAGAGAAACCGCGGGGTACGAGCAGTACTTC
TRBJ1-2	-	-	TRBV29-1	CSVISTYGYTF	TGCAGCGTTATTAGCACCTATGGCTACACCTTC
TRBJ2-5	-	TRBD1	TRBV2	CARGQANQETQYF	TGTGCCAGAGGACAGGCAAACCAAGAGACCCAGTACTTC
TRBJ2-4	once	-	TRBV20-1	CSARDRVGARNIQYF	TGCAGTGCTAGAGATCGGGTGGGGGCTAGAAACATTCAGTACTTC
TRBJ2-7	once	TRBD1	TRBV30	CARESGTGGYEQYF	TGTGCCCGAGAGAGCGGGACAGGGGGTTACGAGCAGTACTTC
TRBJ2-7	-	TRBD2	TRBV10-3	CALGTSGPNEQYF	TGTGCCTTAGGGACTAGCGGGCCCAATGAGCAGTACTTC
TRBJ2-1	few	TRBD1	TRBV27	CASHPGQGNNEQFF	TGTGCCAGCCATCCGGGACAGGGAAATAATGAGCAGTTCTTC
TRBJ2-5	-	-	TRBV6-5	CASSHRGSRRETQYF	TGTGCCAGCAGTCACCGGGGGTCGAGAAGGGAGACCCAGTACTTC
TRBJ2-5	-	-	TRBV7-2	CASSFLPRDGETQYF	TGTGCCAGCAGCTTCTTACCCCGGGATGGAGAGACCCAGTACTTC
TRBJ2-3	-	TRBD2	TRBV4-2	CASSPLSGRAPDTQYF	TGTGCCAGCAGCCCGCTTAGCGGGAGGGCCCCAGATACGCAGTATTTT
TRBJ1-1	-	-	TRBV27	CASSLRPPSEAFF	TGTGCCAGCAGTCTGCGTCCGCCTTCTGAAGCTTTCTTT
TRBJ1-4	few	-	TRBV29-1	CSVGGGEKLFF	TGCAGCGTTGGAGGGGGGGAAAAACTGTTTTTT
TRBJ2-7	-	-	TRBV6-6	CASSYTQGSHEQYF	TGTGCCAGCAGTTACACACAGGGTTCCCACGAGCAGTACTTC
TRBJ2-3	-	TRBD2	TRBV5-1	CASSFGSGGRLKDTQYF	TGCGCCAGCAGCTTTGGTTCTGGCGGGAGGTTAAAAGATACGCAGTATTTT
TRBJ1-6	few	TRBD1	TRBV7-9	CASSLRQGPNSPLHF	TGTGCCAGCAGCCTCCGACAGGGCCCTAATTCACCCCTCCACTTT
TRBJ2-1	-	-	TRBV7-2	CASSLEAANNEQFF	TGTGCCAGCAGCTTGGAAGCCGCAAACAATGAGCAGTTCTTC
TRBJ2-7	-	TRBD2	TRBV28	CASSLSLAGQPTYEQYF	TGTGCCAGCAGTTTATCCCTAGCGGGGCAGCCGACCTACGAGCAGTACTTC
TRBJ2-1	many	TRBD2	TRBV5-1	CASRPILAGPYNEQFF	TGCGCCAGCCGACCGATACTAGCGGGACCCTACAATGAGCAGTTCTTC
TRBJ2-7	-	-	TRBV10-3	CAISESGAGEQYF	TGTGCCATCAGTGAGTCGGGAGCGGGCGAGCAGTACTTC